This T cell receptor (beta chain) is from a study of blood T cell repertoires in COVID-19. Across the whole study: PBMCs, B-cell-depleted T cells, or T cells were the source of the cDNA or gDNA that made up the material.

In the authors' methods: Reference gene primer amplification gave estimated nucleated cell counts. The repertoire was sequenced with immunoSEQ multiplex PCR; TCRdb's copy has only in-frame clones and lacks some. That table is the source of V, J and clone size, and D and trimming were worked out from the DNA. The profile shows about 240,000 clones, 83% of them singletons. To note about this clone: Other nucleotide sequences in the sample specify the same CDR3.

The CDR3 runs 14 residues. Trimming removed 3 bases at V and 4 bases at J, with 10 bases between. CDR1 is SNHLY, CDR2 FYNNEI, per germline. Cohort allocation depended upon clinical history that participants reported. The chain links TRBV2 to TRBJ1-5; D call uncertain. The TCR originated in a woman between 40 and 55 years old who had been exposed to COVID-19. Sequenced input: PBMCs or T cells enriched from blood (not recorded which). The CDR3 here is CASSEGTGNQPQHF. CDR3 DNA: TGTGCCAGCAGTGAGGGAACGGGGAATCAGCCCCAGCATTTT.